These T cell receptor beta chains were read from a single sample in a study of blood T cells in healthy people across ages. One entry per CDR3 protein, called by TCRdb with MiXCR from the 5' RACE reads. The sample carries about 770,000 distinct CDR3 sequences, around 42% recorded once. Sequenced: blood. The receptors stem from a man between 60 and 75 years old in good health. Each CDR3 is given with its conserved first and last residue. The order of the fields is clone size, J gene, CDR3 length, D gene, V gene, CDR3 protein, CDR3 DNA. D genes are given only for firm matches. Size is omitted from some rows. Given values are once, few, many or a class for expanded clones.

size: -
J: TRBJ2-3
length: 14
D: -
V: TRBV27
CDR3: CASAPGPRTDTQYF
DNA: TGTGCCAGCGCTCCGGGACCGCGCACAGATACGCAGTATTTT

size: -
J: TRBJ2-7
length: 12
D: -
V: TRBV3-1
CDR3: CASSQVWDEQYF
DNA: TGTGCCAGCAGCCAAGTTTGGGACGAGCAGTACTTC

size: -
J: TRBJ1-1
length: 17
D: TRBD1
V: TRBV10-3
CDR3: CAISVFPGQGMNTEAFF
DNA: TGTGCCATCAGCGTATTCCCGGGACAGGGGATGAACACTGAAGCTTTCTTT

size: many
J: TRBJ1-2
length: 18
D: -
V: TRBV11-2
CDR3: CASSLVYRTTGGHYGYTF
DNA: TGTGCCAGCAGCTTAGTTTACCGGACAACCGGCGGGCACTATGGCTACACCTTC

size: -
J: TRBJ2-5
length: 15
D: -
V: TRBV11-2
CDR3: CASSRMVGDQETQYF
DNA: TGTGCCAGCAGCCGGATGGTTGGGGACCAAGAGACCCAGTACTTC

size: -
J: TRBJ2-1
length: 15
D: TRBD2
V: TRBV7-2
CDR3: CASSTRTSGGYEQFF
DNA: TGTGCCAGCAGCACCCGGACTAGCGGGGGTTATGAGCAGTTCTTC

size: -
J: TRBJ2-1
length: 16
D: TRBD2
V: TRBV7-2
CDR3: CASSPVERGGYNEQFF
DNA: TGTGCCAGCAGCCCAGTTGAGCGGGGGGGCTACAATGAGCAGTTCTTC

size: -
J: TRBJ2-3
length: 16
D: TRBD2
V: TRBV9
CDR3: CASSPRGLAGPDTRYF
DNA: TGTGCCAGCAGCCCACGAGGGTTAGCGGGGCCAGATACGCGGTATTTT

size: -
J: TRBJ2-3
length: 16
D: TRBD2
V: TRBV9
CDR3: CASSVDSGGRTDTQYF
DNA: TGTGCCAGCAGCGTAGACAGCGGGGGCCGCACAGATACGCAGTATTTT

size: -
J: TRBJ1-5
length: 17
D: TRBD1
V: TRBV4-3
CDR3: CASSQDPPGQGGQPQHF
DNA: TGCGCCAGCAGCCAAGACCCCCCAGGACAGGGTGGTCAGCCCCAGCATTTT

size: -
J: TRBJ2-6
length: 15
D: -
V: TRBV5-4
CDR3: CAGSLGGTGANVLTF
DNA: TGTGCCGGCAGCTTGGGGGGAACTGGGGCCAACGTCCTGACTTTC

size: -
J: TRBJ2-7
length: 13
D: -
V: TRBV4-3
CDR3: CASSSAGAYEQYF
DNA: TGCGCCAGCAGCTCTGCGGGGGCGTACGAGCAGTACTTC

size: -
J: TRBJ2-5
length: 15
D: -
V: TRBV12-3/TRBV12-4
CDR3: CASGAYSGHRNEQYF
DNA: TGTGCCAGCGGTGCGTATTCAGGTCATCGCAATGAGCAGTACTTC

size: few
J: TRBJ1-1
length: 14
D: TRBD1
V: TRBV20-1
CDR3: CSVWTGARSTEAFF
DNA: TGCAGCGTTTGGACAGGGGCGCGAAGCACTGAAGCTTTCTTT

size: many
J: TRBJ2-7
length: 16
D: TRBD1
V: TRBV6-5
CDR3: CASSYSGTGFGHEQYF
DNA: TGTGCCAGCAGTTACTCCGGGACAGGGTTCGGGCACGAGCAGTACTTC

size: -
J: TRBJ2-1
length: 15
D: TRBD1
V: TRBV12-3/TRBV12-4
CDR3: CASRIRDRGDNEQFF
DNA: TGTGCCAGCCGTATACGAGACAGGGGGGACAATGAGCAGTTCTTC

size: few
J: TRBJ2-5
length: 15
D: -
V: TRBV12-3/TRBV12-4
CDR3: CASNPQQGPQETQYF
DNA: TGTGCCAGCAATCCACAACAGGGCCCCCAAGAGACCCAGTACTTC

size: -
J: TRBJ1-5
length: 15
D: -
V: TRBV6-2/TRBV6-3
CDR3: CASNSGTASNQPQHF
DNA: TGTGCCAGCAATTCCGGGACTGCGAGCAATCAGCCCCAGCATTTT

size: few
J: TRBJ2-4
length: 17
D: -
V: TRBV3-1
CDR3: CASSQDLPGGVKNIQYF
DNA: TGTGCCAGCAGCCAAGATTTGCCCGGGGGAGTCAAAAACATTCAGTACTTC

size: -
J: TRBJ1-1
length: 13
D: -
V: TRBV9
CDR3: CASSANFQSEALF
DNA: TGTGCCAGCAGCGCGAACTTTCAGAGTGAAGCTTTATTT

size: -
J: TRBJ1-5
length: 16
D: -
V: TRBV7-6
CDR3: CASSLGNGFSNQPQHF
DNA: TGTGCCAGCAGCTTAGGTAACGGGTTTAGCAATCAGCCCCAGCATTTT

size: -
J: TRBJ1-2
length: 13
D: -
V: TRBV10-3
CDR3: CAISDGSNYGYTF
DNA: TGTGCCATCAGTGACGGCAGTAACTATGGCTACACCTTC

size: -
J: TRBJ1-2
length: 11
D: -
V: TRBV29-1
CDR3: CSVEVRGGYTF
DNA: TGCAGCGTTGAGGTCCGTGGTGGCTACACCTTC

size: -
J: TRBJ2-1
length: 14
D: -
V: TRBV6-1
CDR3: CASSERGDYNEQFF
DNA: TGTGCCAGCAGTGAAAGGGGGGACTACAATGAGCAGTTCTTC

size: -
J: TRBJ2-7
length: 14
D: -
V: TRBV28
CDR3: CASSPGENPYEQYF
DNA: TGTGCCAGCAGTCCAGGGGAGAACCCCTACGAGCAGTACTTC

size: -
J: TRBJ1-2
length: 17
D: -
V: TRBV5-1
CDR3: CASSPSPAQAAGYGCTF
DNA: TGCGCCAGCAGCCCTTCCCCGGCCCAGGCCGCAGGCTATGGCTGCACCTTC

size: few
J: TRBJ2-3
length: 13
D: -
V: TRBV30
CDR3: CAWSGTATDTQYF
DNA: TGTGCCTGGAGTGGGACAGCCACAGATACGCAGTATTTT

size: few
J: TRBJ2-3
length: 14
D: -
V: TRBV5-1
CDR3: CASSLLGITDTQYF
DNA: TGCGCCAGCAGCTTGCTTGGAATAACAGATACGCAGTATTTT

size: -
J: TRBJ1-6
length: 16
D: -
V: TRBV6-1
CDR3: CASRESTGFRHSPLHF
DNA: TGTGCCAGCAGGGAGTCAACAGGGTTTCGACATTCACCCCTCCACTTT

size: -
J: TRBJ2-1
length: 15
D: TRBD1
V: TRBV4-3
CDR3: CASSQEGQGGNEQFF
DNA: TGCGCCAGCAGCCAAGAAGGACAGGGAGGCAATGAGCAGTTCTTC

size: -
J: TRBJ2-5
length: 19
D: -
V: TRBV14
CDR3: CASSHPRKSGQGQQETQYF
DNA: TGTGCCAGCAGCCACCCACGGAAATCGGGGCAAGGGCAACAAGAGACCCAGTACTTC

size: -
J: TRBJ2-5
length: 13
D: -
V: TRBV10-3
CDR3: CAVSEDRQETQYF
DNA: TGTGCCGTCAGTGAGGACAGACAAGAGACCCAGTACTTC

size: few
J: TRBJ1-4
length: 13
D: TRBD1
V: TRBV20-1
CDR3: CSARQGAYEKLFF
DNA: TGCAGTGCACGACAGGGGGCTTATGAAAAACTGTTTTTT

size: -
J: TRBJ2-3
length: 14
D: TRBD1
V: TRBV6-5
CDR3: CASRRTGRTDTQYF
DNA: TGTGCCAGCAGACGGACAGGGAGGACTGATACGCAGTATTTT

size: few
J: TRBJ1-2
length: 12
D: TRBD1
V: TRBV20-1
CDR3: CSAKGQLGGYTF
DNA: TGCAGTGCGAAGGGACAGCTAGGAGGCTACACCTTC

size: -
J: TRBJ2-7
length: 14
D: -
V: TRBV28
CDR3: CASGREGQTYEQYF
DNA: TGTGCCAGCGGACGGGAGGGACAGACCTACGAGCAGTACTTC

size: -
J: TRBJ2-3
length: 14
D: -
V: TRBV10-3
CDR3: CVISESDATDMQYF
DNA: TGTGTCATCAGTGAGTCGGACGCCACAGATATGCAGTATTTT

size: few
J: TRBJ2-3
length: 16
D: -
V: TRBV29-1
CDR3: CSVEGVGGEGTDTQYF
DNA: TGCAGCGTTGAAGGTGTCGGCGGTGAGGGAACAGATACGCAGTATTTT